One and the same sample provided the 4 T cell receptor beta chains below, sequenced in a study of shared clonotypes between healthy human individuals (dated by TCRdb to between 2020 and 2021). The library was produced with the immunoSEQ multiplex PCR assay. The clones in this table, taken by TCRdb from immuneACCESS, are in-frame only. Not every clone is retained; where verified, under half of the shortfall comes from an unresolved V gene, and the cause of the rest is unknown. Within this sample are around 1.1 million clones, with around three quarters of them counted one time only. Of the sample, over 0.8% falls within the top ten clones. Sequencing was carried out using memory CD4+ T cells from PBMCs. What this sample's cell subset or site label stands for: CD45RA-negative fraction. All receptors come from a man between 18 and 29 years old in good health. Some clones in this sample may be carry-over from other donors' samples.

This clone has more than one count but fewer than ten. The rearrangement uses TRBV30 and TRBJ1-2; a weak D match, TRBD1 (5 bases). V was clipped by 2 bases and J by 2 bases, with 12 bases between them. Germline V gene sequence: CDR1 GTSNPN, CDR2 SVGIG (reference sequence). The CDR3 covers 14 residues. The CDR3 bases are TGTGCCTGGAGTATAAAACAGGTGAACTATGGCTACACCTTC. As protein: CAWSIKQVNYGYTF.

This clone appeared a single time. One base separates it from a far larger clone, so it is likely a read error. This chain uses TRBV15 with TRBJ2-7; D is perhaps TRBD2 (7 bases). The germline V gene has CDR1 LNHNV and CDR2 YYDKDF (reference sequence). The CDR3 consists of 16 residues. Trimming stripped 5 bases from V and 1 base from J, with 18 bases between. CDR3 DNA sequence: TGTGCCACCAGCTTGCAAATGCGGGGGCCATCCTACGAGCAGTACTTC. Its protein product is CATSLQMRGPSYEQYF.

In regard to this clone: This specimen includes other DNA sequences encoding the same CDR3. This chain connects TRBV5-4 to TRBJ2-7; the D is unclear. CDR1 is SGHNT, CDR2 YYREEE, per germline (reference sequence). The CDR3 sequence is 13 residues long. The V and J ends lost 0 bases and 3 bases respectively, with 7 bases between them. The CDR3 here is CASSLGQDYEQYF. In DNA, the CDR3 is TGTGCCAGCAGCTTGGGACAAGACTACGAGCAGTACTTC. Using reference TRBV5-4 and TRBJ2-7 for the parts outside the CDR3, the full variable domain is ETGVTQSPTHLIKTRGQQVTLRCSSQSGHNTVSWYQQALGQGPQFIFQYYREEENGRGNFPPRFSGLQFPNYSSELNVNALELDDSALYLCASSLGQDYEQYFGPGTRLTVT.

V is TRBV2 and J is TRBJ2-5; no reliable D call. Germline V CDR1 and CDR2: SNHLY, FYNNEI. Trimming stripped 1 base from V and 5 bases from J, with 8 bases between. The CDR3 is 13 amino acids. CDR3 sequence reads: CASSEGVLETQYF. CDR3 in DNA: TGTGCCAGCAGTGAAGGGGTGTTGGAGACCCAGTACTTC.